This T cell receptor beta chain was recovered during a study of T cell clones after liver transplantation. Study in general: TCRbeta sequencing after a pre-transplant mixed lymphocyte reaction identified graft-donor-reactive clones, later tracked in post-transplant blood.

Clones were sequenced by immunoSEQ multiplex PCR, and TCRdb holds only the in-frame ones, with some missing. The sample consists of around 110,000 clones, approximately 90% of them appearing once. CDR3 length equals 15 residues. Deletions cut 6 bases from V and 0 bases from J, with 18 bases between. Germline V gene data show CDR1 as SQVTM and CDR2 as ANQGSEA. The chain couples TRBV29-1 to TRBJ2-7; D is perhaps TRBD2 (5 bases). This sequence was found in a human patient who received a liver transplant. Some T cells may be the graft donor's. The sequences come from CD4+ T cells from blood, collected 12 months after liver transplant. The CDR3 nucleotides read TGCAGCGTGACTATCGCAACGAGAAACTCCTACGAGCAGTACTTC. Protein product: CSVTIATRNSYEQYF.